This T cell receptor (beta chain) is drawn from a study of blood T cell repertoires in COVID-19. Study information: What the recovered Cohort 3 donors had was two negative PCRs, clearance, or symptom resolution. PBMCs, B-cell-depleted T cells, or T cells were the source of the cDNA or gDNA that made up the material.

Generated by immunoSEQ multiplex PCR, the TCRdb table keeps only in-frame clones and is missing some. The top ten hold 20% to 25% of the sample, which has around 190,000 clones, about 86% seen once. Cohort assignment relied on participant-reported clinical history. This clone was detected only a few times. The trim removed 1 base at V and 2 bases at J, leaving 13 bases unmatched. Per the germline V gene, CDR1 is LGHNA and CDR2 is YSLEER. The CDR3 is made up of 18 amino acids. Sequenced sample: PBMCs or T cells enriched from blood (not recorded which). The chain joins TRBV4-3 to TRBJ2-7; 8 positions match TRBD2. The TCR sequence derives from a woman aged 40-49 years in a cohort exposed to, infected with or recovered from COVID-19 (not recorded which). The chain's CDR3 is CASSQAAEAGVLPYEQYF. CDR3 coding DNA: TGCGCCAGCAGCCAAGCCGCCGAAGCGGGAGTTTTGCCCTACGAGCAGTACTTC.